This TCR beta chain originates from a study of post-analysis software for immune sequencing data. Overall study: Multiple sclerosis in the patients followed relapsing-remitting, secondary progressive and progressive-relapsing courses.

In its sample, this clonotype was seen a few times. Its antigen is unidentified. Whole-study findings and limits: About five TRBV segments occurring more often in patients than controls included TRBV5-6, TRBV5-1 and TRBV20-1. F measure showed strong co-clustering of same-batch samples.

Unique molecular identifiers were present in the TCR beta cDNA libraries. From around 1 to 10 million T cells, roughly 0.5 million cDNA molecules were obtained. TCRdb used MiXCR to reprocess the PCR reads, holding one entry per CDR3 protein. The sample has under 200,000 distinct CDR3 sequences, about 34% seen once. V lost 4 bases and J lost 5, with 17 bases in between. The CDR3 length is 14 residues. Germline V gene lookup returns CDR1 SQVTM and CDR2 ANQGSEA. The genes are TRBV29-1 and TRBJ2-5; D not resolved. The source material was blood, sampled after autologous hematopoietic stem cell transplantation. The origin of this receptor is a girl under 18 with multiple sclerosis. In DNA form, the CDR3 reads TGCAGCGTTGCGTCCTTAGGGTCAAGGGAGACCCAGTACTTC. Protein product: CSVASLGSRETQYF.